This entry lists 18 T cell receptor beta chains sequenced from one sample in a study of tumor-infiltrating lymphocytes in primary liver carcinoma. The authors made TCR beta cDNA from about 500 ng total RNA with a constant-region primer. For TCR beta, libraries were produced by three nested multiplex PCR rounds using slightly modified ARM-PCR. The study ran its first two PCR rounds for approximately 11 cycles each, using TRBV1-TRBV30 forward primers and a C-beta reverse primer. MiXCR, run by TCRdb on the multiplex PCR reads, gives a single entry per CDR3 protein. The sample holds approximately 80,000 distinct CDR3 sequences, roughly 72% seen once. Between about 17 and 34 mg of unsorted bulk tissue served as the source from which RNA and DNA were co-extracted. The source material was tumor-adjacent normal liver tissue. All receptors come from a middle-aged man with primary liver carcinoma and hepatitis B virus infection.

The chain joins TRBV7-9 to TRBJ2-5; TRBD1 matches 10 bases. The CDR3 has 15 amino acids. The germline gives CDR1 SEHNR, CDR2 FQNEAQ (reference sequence). With V trimmed by 4 bases and J by 3 bases, 5 bases remained unmatched. CDR3 DNA sequence: TGTGCCAGCAGCTACTGGACAGGGGGAGAAGAGACCCAGTACTTC. This sequence encodes CASSYWTGGEETQYF.

The chain couples TRBV9 to TRBJ2-2; tentatively, D is TRBD2 (6 bases). Germline lookup yields CDR1 SGDLS and CDR2 YYNGEE. Trimming took 4 bases from V and 4 from J, leaving 17 bases between them. The CDR3 extends over 16 amino acids. The CDR3 sequence is CASSMRRELGTGELFF. In DNA form, the CDR3 reads TGTGCCAGCAGCATGCGACGGGAGTTAGGCACCGGGGAGCTGTTTTTT.

This clonotype was picked up many times. V gene TRBV6-5 combines with J gene TRBJ2-2; TRBD2 agrees at 14 bases. The germline gives CDR1 MNHEY, CDR2 SVGAGI. The junction had 5 bases not matched to a gene; V was cut back by 6 bases and J by 8 bases. This CDR3 has 15 residues. The CDR3 reads CASRGTSGSLGELFF. Here the CDR3 DNA reads TGTGCCAGCAGGGGGACTAGCGGGAGTCTTGGGGAGCTGTTTTTT.

Notes on this clonotype: The germline gene is not matched at one end of the junction; a read error may be the cause. This chain joins TRBV7-9 and TRBJ1-1, with D perhaps matching TRBD1 (6 bases). Germline V gives CDR1 SEHNR, CDR2 FQNEAQ (reference sequence). The CDR3 is 15 amino acids. The CDR3, as DNA: TGTGCCAACAGCTTTGACGTGACAGGCGATGCTGAAGCTTTCTTT. It encodes CANSFDVTGDAEAFF. Looking up the rest from reference TRBV7-9 and TRBJ1-1 gives the full variable domain: DTGVSQNPRHKITKRGQNVTFRCDPISEHNRLYWYRQTLGQGPEFLTYFQNEAQLEKSRLLSDRFSAERPKGSFSTLEIQRTEQGDSAMYLCANSFDVTGDAEAFFGQGTRLTVV.

A word on this clonotype: One end of the junction fails to match germline, which may point to a read error. V usage is TRBV4-3 and J usage is TRBJ1-1; D is perhaps TRBD1 (5 bases). The CDR3 is 16 residues long. Germline CDR1 is LGHNA and CDR2 is YSLEER. This CDR3 reads CARSQEHRGLNTEAFF. CDR3 sequence (DNA): TGCGCCAGGAGCCAAGAGCATAGGGGCTTAAACACTGAAGCTTTCTTT.

This clonotype was detected once. Sequence at one end of the junction differs from germline and may be a read error. In nucleotides, the CDR3 is TGTGTCAGCAGCTTAAATAGTGGGGGACTAGGCTACGAGCAGTACTTC. It yields the protein CVSSLNSGGLGYEQYF. V and J are TRBV11-2 and TRBJ2-7, with 8 bases fitting TRBD2. The CDR3 extends over 16 amino acids. CDR1 is SGHAT and CDR2 is FQNNGV in the germline V gene.

This clonotype was counted a single time. Possible read error: a much larger clone is one base away. The J gene is TRBJ1-2, the V gene TRBV28; a weak D match, TRBD1 (5 bases). There are 13 residues in the CDR3. CDR1 is MDHEN and CDR2 is SYDVKM in the germline V gene. The CDR3 sequence is CASDDSSNYAYTF. Written as DNA, the CDR3 is TGTGCCAGCGATGACAGCTCTAACTATGCCTACACCTTC.

About this clonotype: One junction end does not reproduce the germline sequence, and a read error may be involved. This rearrangement joins TRBV5-6 to TRBJ2-5; no clear D. The CDR3 spans 11 residues. Germline CDR1 SGHDT, CDR2 YYEEEE. In DNA, the CDR3 is TGTGCCAGCAGCTTGGATGAGACCCACTATTTC. Its translation is CASSLDETHYF.

The V gene is TRBV12-3 or TRBV12-4, the J gene TRBJ2-5; the match to TRBD2 covers 9 bases. The CDR3 consists of 16 residues. V was pared by 10 bases and J by 5 bases, with 17 bases of the junction left unmatched. The CDR3 is CANSPKGPSGNETQYF. CDR3 in DNA: TGTGCCAACAGCCCTAAGGGCCCTAGCGGGAACGAGACCCAGTACTTC.

On this clonotype itself: The conserved phenylalanine or tryptophan is not found at the CDR3 terminus, so this likely reflects a read error. This rearrangement joins TRBV4-3 to TRBJ2-7; 8 bases line up with TRBD2. The junction had 11 bases not matched to a gene; V was cut back by 6 bases and J by 1 base. Germline V gene sequence: CDR1 LGHNA, CDR2 YSLEER. The length of the CDR3 is 16 residues. The CDR3 DNA sequence: TGCGCCAGCAGGCAGGAACTAGCGGTCGCATCCTACGAGCAGTACCTC. Translated, it gives CASRQELAVASYEQYL.

A remark on this clonotype: Lacking the conserved final phenylalanine or tryptophan, this CDR3 likely reflects a read error. The chain uses TRBV11-2 and TRBJ2-7, with a tentative D call TRBD1 (5 bases). The CDR3 totals 13 residues. Per germline, CDR1 SGHAT and CDR2 FQNNGV. The CDR3 nucleotides are TGTGCCAGCAGCTTCGACAGCACCTATGAGCAGTACCCC. Translating gives CASSFDSTYEQYP.

Note on this clonotype: Relative to the germline gene, one junction end is altered; a read error may explain this. The chain uses TRBV29-1 and TRBJ2-1; D possibly corresponds to TRBD2 (6 bases). Germline V lookup: CDR1 SQVTM, CDR2 ANQGSEA. This CDR3 is built from 12 residues. The CDR3 loop is CRVRLGGNEQFF. In nucleotides, the CDR3 is TGCAGGGTCCGACTGGGAGGCAATGAACAGTTCTTC.

About this clonotype: One junction end does not reproduce the germline sequence, and a read error may be involved. V and J are TRBV13 and TRBJ2-3; 7 bases are a match to TRBD2. CDR3 length equals 16 residues. CDR1 is PRHDT and CDR2 is FYEKMQ in the germline V gene (reference sequence). CDR3 loop: CASSLREEDTTDTQYF. CDR3 in DNA: TGTGCCAGCAGCCTTCGGGAGGAAGATACCACAGATACACAGTATTTT.

A remark on this clonotype: No conserved phenylalanine or tryptophan ends this CDR3, so it is likely a read error. J is TRBJ1-6 and V is TRBV10-2, with no clear D. The CDR3 covers 14 residues. In germline, CDR1 is WSHSY, CDR2 SAAADI. V was shortened by 0 bases and J by 11 bases, with 11 bases between the two germline ends. CDR3 DNA: TGCGCCAGCAGTGAGTCGAACTTCGGCCCACCCCTCCACTTA. The encoded protein is CASSESNFGPPLHL.

V and J are TRBV5-4 and TRBJ1-1; TRBD1 might be the D (5 bases). Trimming removed 0 bases from V and 2 bases from J, with 8 bases in between. This CDR3 region has 14 residues. Looked up from germline, CDR1 is SGHNT and CDR2 is YYREEE (reference sequence). The CDR3 reads CASSLGGVNTEAFF. Written as DNA, the CDR3 is TGTGCCAGCAGCTTGGGGGGGGTAAACACTGAAGCTTTCTTT.

Points on this clonotype: An end of the junction does not agree with germline; a read error may underlie this. This sequence joins TRBV5-4 and TRBJ1-1; 7 nucleotides line up with TRBD1. CDR1 SGHNT and CDR2 YYREEE come from the germline V gene (reference sequence). The CDR3 has 16 residues. The CDR3 coding sequence is TGTGCCAACAGGGGCCACGGACGGGTCGTGAACAGTGAAGCTTTCTTT. Translated: CANRGHGRVVNSEAFF. Combining the CDR3 with reference TRBV5-4 and TRBJ1-1 gives the whole variable domain ETGVTQSPTHLIKTRGQQVTLRCSSQSGHNTVSWYQQALGQGPQFIFQYYREEENGRGNFPPRFSGLQFPNYSSELNVNALELDDSALYLCANRGHGRVVNSEAFFGQGTRLTVV.

The chain recombines TRBV10-3 with TRBJ2-7; D gene unclear. V gave up 4 bases and J gave up 5 bases, with 21 bases separating them. The V gene's germline CDR1 is ENHRY and CDR2 SYGVKD. This CDR3 has 16 residues. CDR3 DNA sequence: TGTGCCATCAGTGCTTCTAATGGAAGGAAGGCTAACGAGCAGTACTTC. It is translated as CAISASNGRKANEQYF.

In this sample, this clonotype turned up a few times. This may be a read error: a much more frequent sequence differs by one nucleotide. V and J are TRBV11-2 and TRBJ2-5; tentatively, D is TRBD2 (5 bases). V was shortened by 6 bases and J by 9 bases, with 14 bases between the two germline ends. Germline loops: CDR1 SGHAT, CDR2 FQNNGV. This CDR3 comprises 12 residues. DNA of the CDR3: TGTGCCAGCAGTCTAGAGGGTATGGCCCAGTACTTC. The encoded protein is CASSLEGMAQYF.